This T cell receptor (beta chain) was sequenced during a study of cytomegalovirus exposure and HLA in healthy donors. The wider study: A preliminary data release comprised roughly 85 million unique TCRs obtained from HLA-typed donors.

The V end lost 1 base, the J end lost 0 bases, and 9 bases lay between the germline ends. Germline values: CDR1 MDHEN, CDR2 SYDVKM. This CDR3 spans 16 amino acids. PCR amplification relied on 60 Vbeta primers (plus 13 Jbeta primers). TCRdb keeps only in-frame clones here, not all; method: immunoSEQ multiplex PCR. The sample includes about 120,000 clones, around 60% of them seen just once. This chain joins TRBV28 and TRBJ1-4; the D is unclear. The TCR originated in a man in his forties or fifties in good health and CMV-seropositive. Sequencing was done on a sample of PBMCs. This CDR3 is CASSLYRPTTNEKLFF. The CDR3 nucleotides read TGTGCCAGCAGTTTATACAGACCGACAACTAATGAAAAACTGTTTTTT. Using reference TRBV28 and TRBJ1-4 for the parts outside the CDR3, the full variable domain is DVKVTQSSRYLVKRTGEKVFLECVQDMDHENMFWYRQDPGLGLRLIYFSYDVKMKEKGDIPEGYSVSREKKERFSLILESASTNQTSMYLCASSLYRPTTNEKLFFGSGTQLSVL.